The 14 T cell receptor beta chains below come from one sample, sequenced in a study of human T cells and chemical hapten exposure. Indicated time point: pre-sensitization, week 0. Treatment described: therapeutic diphenylcyclopropenone sensitization with weekly scalp DPC. TCRdb re-called the RACE reads through MiXCR, storing one row per CDR3 protein. The sample includes 190,000 or so distinct CDR3 sequences, under 35% seen only once; the top ten take less than 3.5%. Specimen: whole blood, collected in connection with sensitization to the hapten diphenylcyclopropenone (DPC). These receptors originate from a woman in her 30s with alopecia areata. Some clones in this sample may be carry-over from other donors' samples.

The chain joins TRBV30 to TRBJ2-1; TRBD1 or TRBD2 may be the D gene (5 bases each). The CDR3 runs 14 residues. The germline V and J ends were trimmed by 3 bases and 1 base, with 10 bases remaining between them. CDR1 GTSNPN and CDR2 SVGIG come from the germline V gene (reference sequence). In DNA, the CDR3 is TGTGCCTGGAGAGGGGCGGGTTCCTACAATGAGCAGTTCTTC. Residues: CAWRGAGSYNEQFF.

This sequence joins TRBV20-1 and TRBJ1-3, with D uncertain. Trimming took 5 bases from V and 0 from J, leaving 8 bases between them. Germline lookup yields CDR1 DFQATT and CDR2 SNEGSKA (reference sequence). CDR3 size: 13 residues. The CDR3 nucleotides are TGCAGTGCTGACCGGGACTCTGGAAACACCATATATTTT. It yields the protein CSADRDSGNTIYF.

This clonotype was observed a few times. The V call is TRBV20-1, the J call TRBJ1-5; 10 positions agree with TRBD1. J was trimmed by 2 bases and V by 6 bases; bases with no gene match: 7. CDR1 and CDR2 from the germline V gene are DFQATT and SNEGSKA (reference sequence). CDR3 size: 15 residues. For the CDR3, the DNA is TGCAGTGCAACGACAGGGGGCAGTGGCAATCAGCCCCAGCATTTT. This gives the protein CSATTGGSGNQPQHF.

This clonotype appeared many times. This chain uses TRBV11-3 with TRBJ2-1; no clear D gene. The CDR3 covers 12 residues. Germline CDR1 SGHNT, CDR2 YENEEA. Trimming took 3 bases from V and 2 from J, leaving 2 bases between them. The CDR3 reads CASSFPYNEQFF. As DNA, the CDR3 is TGTGCCAGCAGCTTTCCCTACAATGAGCAGTTCTTC. The full variable domain, with the rest looked up from reference TRBV11-3 and TRBJ2-1, is EAGVVQSPRYKIIEKKQPVAFWCNPISGHNTLYWYLQNLGQGPELLIRYENEEAVDDSQLPKDRFSAERLKGVDSTLKIQPAELGDSAVYLCASSFPYNEQFFGPGTRLTVL.

This clonotype has a handful of counts. The rearrangement links TRBV28 to TRBJ1-2, with TRBD1 as a possible D gene (6 bases). V was clipped by 8 bases and J by 4 bases, with 17 bases between them. The germline V gene encodes CDR1 MDHEN and CDR2 SYDVKM. CDR3 length: 14 residues. CDR3 coding DNA: TGTGCCAGCGAGCCACAGGGAAGGGGCTATGGCTACACCTTC. Its translation is CASEPQGRGYGYTF.

This clonotype was seen more than once but under ten times. This sequence joins TRBV7-2 and TRBJ2-7, with TRBD2 identical over 13 bases. CDR3 length: 20 amino acids. Trimming at V came to 3 bases and at J to 3 bases, leaving 17 bases not matched to a gene. Germline V CDR1 and CDR2: SGHTA, FQGNSA. The CDR3 is CASSFKTAGGLAGVFYEQYF. The CDR3 bases are TGTGCCAGCAGCTTCAAAACAGCTGGCGGACTAGCGGGGGTGTTCTACGAGCAGTACTTC. The full variable domain, its missing parts supplied by reference TRBV7-2 and TRBJ2-7, is GAGVSQSPSNKVTEKGKDVELRCDPISGHTALYWYRQSLGQGLEFLIYFQGNSAPDKSGLPSDRFSAERTGGSVSTLTIQRTQQEDSAVYLCASSFKTAGGLAGVFYEQYFGPGTRLTVT.

The V and J genes are TRBV29-1 and TRBJ2-5; 7 positions match TRBD1. Losses at the gene ends were 3 bases for V and 2 bases for J; bases not matched to a gene: 6. The CDR3 totals 14 residues. Germline assignment: CDR1 SQVTM and CDR2 ANQGSEA. CDR3 DNA: TGCAGCGTTGATAAGGGGGCTCGGCAAGAGACCCAGTACTTC. Protein: CSVDKGARQETQYF. Together with reference TRBV29-1 and TRBJ2-5, the CDR3 gives the full variable domain: SAVISQKPSRDICQRGTSLTIQCQVDSQVTMMFWYRQQPGQSLTLIATANQGSEATYESGFVIDKFPISRPNLTFSTLTVSNMSPEDSSIYLCSVDKGARQETQYFGPGTRLLVL.

J is TRBJ2-4 and V is TRBV15; perhaps TRBD1 as D (6 bases). The CDR3 sequence is 15 residues long. Germline assignment: CDR1 LNHNV and CDR2 YYDKDF (reference sequence). V dropped 0 bases and J dropped 2 bases, with 8 bases sitting between them. The CDR3, as DNA: TGTGCCACCAGCAGAGAGGGGGCGACCAAAAACATTCAGTACTTC. This translates into CATSREGATKNIQYF.

This chain links TRBV7-2 with TRBJ2-1; the match to TRBD2 covers 16 bases. With V trimmed by 0 bases and J by 14 bases, 7 bases remained unmatched. The length of the CDR3 is 16 residues. Germline V gene lookup returns CDR1 SGHTA and CDR2 FQGNSA. CDR3 loop: CASSLAGTSGRAGEFF. DNA for the CDR3: TGTGCCAGCAGCTTAGCGGGGACTAGCGGGAGGGCAGGAGAGTTCTTC.

This rearrangement joins TRBV29-1 to TRBJ2-3, with unresolved D. Germline CDR1 SQVTM, CDR2 ANQGSEA. The CDR3 extends over 12 amino acids. The ends were cut back, 5 bases at V and 0 bases at J, with 6 bases in the middle. CDR3: CSVRSSTDTQYF. The CDR3 DNA sequence: TGCAGCGTTAGGTCCAGCACAGATACGCAGTATTTT.

This clonotype has just a few counts. This chain uses TRBV9 with TRBJ2-5; 13 nucleotides line up with TRBD2. Germline V CDR1 and CDR2: SGDLS, YYNGEE. This CDR3 is built from 15 residues. Trimming cost V 2 bases and J 7 bases; bases outside gene matches: 5. The CDR3 sequence: CASSVGLAGRPTQYF. In nucleotides, the CDR3 is TGTGCCAGCAGCGTGGGACTAGCGGGGCGCCCGACCCAGTACTTC.

The rearrangement links TRBV12-3 or TRBV12-4 to TRBJ2-1; perhaps TRBD1 as D (6 bases). This CDR3 comprises 13 residues. Trimming removed 6 bases at V and 7 bases at J, with 13 bases between. The CDR3 DNA reads as TGTGCCAGCAGCCCGATCCAGGGGAATGAGCAGTTCTTC. This codes for CASSPIQGNEQFF.

The rearrangement links TRBV12-3 or TRBV12-4 to TRBJ2-2; 10 positions match TRBD1. The CDR3 has 15 amino acids. J gave up 5 bases and V 6 bases, and 6 bases lay outside the gene matches. The CDR3 reads CASRATGGETGELFF. DNA of the CDR3: TGTGCCAGCAGGGCGACAGGGGGCGAAACCGGGGAGCTGTTTTTT.

This chain links TRBV7-9 with TRBJ2-2, with 7 positions matching TRBD1. The CDR3 is made up of 16 amino acids. V trimming: 2 bases; J trimming: 1 base; junction bases outside the gene matches: 4. CDR1 SEHNR and CDR2 FQNEAQ come from the germline V gene (reference sequence). The CDR3 region is CASSLYRGGNTGELFF. The CDR3 nucleotides read TGTGCCAGCAGCTTATACAGGGGCGGGAACACCGGGGAGCTGTTTTTT.